Following are 21 T cell receptor beta chains from one sample sequenced in a study of a mutant IDH1 vaccine in newly diagnosed glioma. For these receptors, no antigen is known. Repertoires were generated with immunoSEQ multiplex PCR, while TCRdb's copy carries only in-frame clones and drops some. In the table there are about 38,000 clones, about 80% of which are singletons. Time point described: week 5, during vaccination. Doses consisted of 300 ug of mutant IDH1 20-mer peptide each, paired with topical imiquimod. Sequencing was performed on PBMCs, taken from a glioma patient whose treatment included an IDH1 peptide vaccine. The receptors here all came from a man aged 40-49 years with glioma.

This chain uses TRBV19 with TRBJ1-1; D is unclear. The CDR3 loop spans 15 amino acids. Trimming took off 2 bases at V and 6 bases at J, with 16 bases between the two ends. Germline V gene sequence: CDR1 LNHDA, CDR2 SQIVND (reference sequence). Here the CDR3 reads CASSIFKSGGSEAFF. For the CDR3, the DNA is TGTGCCAGTAGTATATTTAAATCGGGTGGTTCTGAAGCTTTCTTT.

This sequence joins TRBV11-2 and TRBJ1-1; weak D call: TRBD1 (6 bases). This CDR3 region has 13 residues. Trimming removed 1 base at V and 4 bases at J, with 7 bases between. Per germline, CDR1 SGHAT and CDR2 FQNNGV. In DNA form, the CDR3 reads TGTGCCAGCAGCTTAGTGACAGGCACTGAAGCTTTCTTT. Translated, it gives CASSLVTGTEAFF.

J is TRBJ1-6 and V is TRBV6-5; D is perhaps TRBD1 (6 bases). CDR3 length equals 15 residues. The V end lost 5 bases, the J end lost 9 bases, and 17 bases lay between the germline ends. Looked up from germline, CDR1 is MNHEY and CDR2 is SVGAGI. CDR3 coding DNA: TGTGCCAGCAGTGCGACAGGCCAAGGGGGTTCACCCCTCCACTTT. This codes for CASSATGQGGSPLHF.

V and J are TRBV5-1 and TRBJ2-7, with 9 positions matching TRBD1. Germline V lookup: CDR1 SGHRS, CDR2 YFSETQ. Trimming cost V 5 bases and J 3 bases; bases outside gene matches: 12. This CDR3 has 16 residues. The chain's CDR3 is CASRVNSGTGIYEQYF. DNA for the CDR3: TGCGCCAGCAGAGTAAACTCCGGGACAGGGATCTACGAGCAGTACTTC.

The chain employs TRBV7-9 and TRBJ2-7; the D is unclear. V was clipped by 2 bases and J by 2 bases, with 4 bases between them. The CDR3 has 12 residues. Germline loops: CDR1 SEHNR, CDR2 FQNEAQ (reference sequence). CDR3 loop: CASSLNTYEQYF. CDR3 coding DNA: TGTGCCAGCAGCTTAAACACCTACGAGCAGTACTTC.

V usage is TRBV25-1 and J usage is TRBJ1-1, with a tentative D call TRBD1 (6 bases). CDR3 size: 14 residues. V gave up 10 bases and J gave up 7 bases, with 22 bases separating them. The V gene's germline CDR1 is MGHDK and CDR2 SYGVNS. The DNA for the CDR3 is TGTGCCACCGCGCGGGGGGCCCCAATTCTTGAAGCTTTCTTT. Encoded protein: CATARGAPILEAFF.

This chain links TRBV9 with TRBJ1-2, with 12 bases aligning to TRBD1. Germline V gives CDR1 SGDLS, CDR2 YYNGEE. V gave up 5 bases and J gave up 6 bases; unmatched junction bases: 8. The length of the CDR3 is 15 residues. The CDR3 loop reads CASRPGQGAPDGYTF. The CDR3 region has the DNA TGTGCCAGCAGGCCGGGACAGGGGGCGCCGGATGGCTACACCTTC.

The V gene is TRBV6-5, the J gene TRBJ2-7; 8 positions agree with TRBD1. From germline, CDR1 is MNHEY and CDR2 SVGAGI. Trimming removed 2 bases from V and 5 bases from J; junction bases left unmatched: 8. The CDR3 has 15 residues. The CDR3: CASSYQQGVGHEQYF. The CDR3 bases are TGTGCCAGCAGTTACCAACAGGGGGTCGGCCACGAGCAGTACTTC.

The chain combines TRBV4-2 with TRBJ2-7, with a weak D call TRBD2 (5 bases). The CDR3 is 15 amino acids. With 6 bases removed from V and 5 bases from J, the gap between germline ends came to 20 bases. Germline loops: CDR1 LGHNA, CDR2 YNFKEQ. CDR3 sequence (DNA): TGTGCCAGCAGGGAGAACACCGGGATGACTGACGAGCAGTACTTC. This codes for CASRENTGMTDEQYF.

The V gene is TRBV27, the J gene TRBJ1-6, with TRBD1 matching 8 bases. With V trimmed by 5 bases and J by 10 bases, 16 bases remained unmatched. Germline assignment: CDR1 MNHEY and CDR2 SMNVEV (reference sequence). CDR3 length: 17 residues. The CDR3 DNA follows: TGTGCCAGCAGTGCCCGCCCGCAGGGGGCCGTGGCCTCACCCCTCCACTTT. Translated: CASSARPQGAVASPLHF.

This chain uses TRBV7-8 with TRBJ2-3; D call uncertain. V was trimmed by 4 bases and J by 10 bases, leaving 12 bases between them. Germline V gives CDR1 SGHVS, CDR2 FQNEAQ. The CDR3 extends over 12 amino acids. The CDR3 nucleotides are TGTGCCAGCAGCTCCTCACGTGGGTCGCAGTATTTT. It is translated as CASSSSRGSQYF. Combining the CDR3 with reference TRBV7-8 and TRBJ2-3 gives the whole variable domain GAGVSQSPRYKVAKRGQDVALRCDPISGHVSLFWYQQALGQGPEFLTYFQNEAQLDKSGLPSDRFFAERPEGSVSTLKIQRTQQEDSAVYLCASSSSRGSQYFGPGTRLTVL.

The rearrangement uses TRBV19 and TRBJ1-6; 10 bases fit TRBD1. The CDR3 totals 14 residues. Losses at the gene ends were 6 bases for V and 6 bases for J; bases not matched to a gene: 2. CDR1 LNHDA and CDR2 SQIVND come from the germline V gene (reference sequence). The DNA of the CDR3 is TGTGCCAGTAGGAGGGACAGGGGTAATTCACCCCTCCACTTT. Translated, it gives CASRRDRGNSPLHF.

The J gene is TRBJ2-3, the V gene TRBV4-2; TRBD1 or TRBD2 may be the D gene (5 bases each). The CDR3 is 13 residues long. CDR1 is LGHNA and CDR2 is YNFKEQ in the germline V gene. Trimming cost V 0 bases and J 9 bases, with 10 bases left between them. CDR3 residues: CASSQEVGDTQYF. CDR3 nucleotide sequence: TGTGCCAGCAGCCAAGAAGTTGGGGACACGCAGTATTTT.

The genes are TRBV7-9 and TRBJ2-5; D is ambiguous. V was trimmed by 5 bases and J by 3 bases, leaving 4 bases between them. Germline CDR1 reads SEHNR; CDR2 reads FQNEAQ (reference sequence). This CDR3 is built from 11 residues. Here the CDR3 reads CASSLKETQYF. DNA for the CDR3: TGTGCCAGCAGCCTAAAAGAGACCCAGTACTTC.

This clone was detected only once. V is TRBV9 and J is TRBJ1-2; 7 positions agree with TRBD1. Per germline, CDR1 SGDLS and CDR2 YYNGEE. After removal of 0 bases from V and 3 bases from J, the junction contained 5 bases not matched to a gene. This CDR3 is built from 15 residues. CDR3 sequence (DNA): TGTGCCAGCAGCGTAGACGGACAGGCTTACTATGGCTACACCTTC. Translated: CASSVDGQAYYGYTF.

The gene calls are TRBV6-5 and TRBJ2-3, with 11 bases that match TRBD2. Trimming at V came to 6 bases and at J to 13 bases, leaving 6 bases not matched to a gene. CDR1 is MNHEY and CDR2 is SVGAGI in the germline V gene. The CDR3 is 12 residues long. This CDR3 is CASRPPSGGKYF. Written as DNA, the CDR3 is TGTGCCAGCAGACCACCTAGCGGGGGGAAGTATTTT.

J is TRBJ2-1 and V is TRBV6-4; D uncertain. From germline, CDR1 is MRHNA and CDR2 SNTAGT. V lost 6 bases and J 4 bases, leaving 7 bases between the germline ends. This CDR3 contains 12 residues. The CDR3 sequence: CASRDRYNEQFF. The CDR3 DNA reads as TGTGCCAGCAGAGACCGGTACAATGAGCAGTTCTTC.

The CDR3 DNA reads TGTGCCAGCAGCTTCGGGAGGAACACTGAAGCTTTCTTT. It yields the protein CASSFGRNTEAFF. The chain recombines TRBV7-9 with TRBJ1-1; D is unclear. The germline V gene encodes CDR1 SEHNR and CDR2 FQNEAQ (reference sequence). The CDR3 runs 13 residues. Trimming left V 3 bases short and J 1 base short, with 6 bases between.

The chain links TRBV29-1 to TRBJ2-5; TRBD2 agrees at 7 bases. V dropped 4 bases and J dropped 5; count of bases not matched to a gene: 7. The CDR3 extends over 13 amino acids. Germline V lookup: CDR1 SQVTM, CDR2 ANQGSEA. CDR3 residues: CSVAVGGGETQYF. CDR3 nucleotides: TGCAGCGTTGCTGTCGGCGGGGGTGAGACCCAGTACTTC. Looking up the rest from reference TRBV29-1 and TRBJ2-5 gives the full variable domain: SAVISQKPSRDICQRGTSLTIQCQVDSQVTMMFWYRQQPGQSLTLIATANQGSEATYESGFVIDKFPISRPNLTFSTLTVSNMSPEDSSIYLCSVAVGGGETQYFGPGTRLLVL.

The V gene is TRBV12-5, the J gene TRBJ2-7; D uncertain. V was clipped by 0 bases and J by 7 bases, with 4 bases between them. The CDR3 contains 11 residues. Germline lookup yields CDR1 LGHNT and CDR2 FRNRAP. CDR3 amino acids: CASGLVREQYF. CDR3 DNA sequence: TGTGCTAGTGGTTTGGTCAGGGAGCAGTACTTC.

This chain connects TRBV2 to TRBJ2-3; D possibly corresponds to TRBD2 (6 bases). The germline CDR1 and CDR2 sequences are SNHLY and FYNNEI. The length of the CDR3 is 16 residues. V was trimmed by 8 bases and J by 0 bases, leaving 18 bases between them. The CDR3 sequence is CASGPSRGFSTDTQYF. CDR3 DNA: TGTGCCAGCGGCCCGTCGCGGGGATTTAGCACAGATACGCAGTATTTT.